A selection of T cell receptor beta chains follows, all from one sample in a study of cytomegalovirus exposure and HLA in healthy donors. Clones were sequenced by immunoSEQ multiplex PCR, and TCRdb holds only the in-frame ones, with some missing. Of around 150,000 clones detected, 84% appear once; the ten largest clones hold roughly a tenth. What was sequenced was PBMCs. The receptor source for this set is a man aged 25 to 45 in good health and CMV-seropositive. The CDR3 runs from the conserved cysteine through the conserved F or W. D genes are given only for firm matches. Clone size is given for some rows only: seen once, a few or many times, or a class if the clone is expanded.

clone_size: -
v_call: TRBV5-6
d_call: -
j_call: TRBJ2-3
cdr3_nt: TGTGCCAGCAGCTTGCCCCCTAGCACAGATACGCAGTATTTT
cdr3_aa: CASSLPPSTDTQYF

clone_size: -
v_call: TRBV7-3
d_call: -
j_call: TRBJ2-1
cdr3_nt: TGTGCCAGCAGCTCGGGCTACAATGAGCAGTTCTTC
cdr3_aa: CASSSGYNEQFF

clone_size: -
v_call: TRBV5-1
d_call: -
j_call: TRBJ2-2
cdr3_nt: TGCGCCAGCAGCCCTTCCCTAGCGAACACCGGGGAGCTGTTTTTT
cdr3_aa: CASSPSLANTGELFF

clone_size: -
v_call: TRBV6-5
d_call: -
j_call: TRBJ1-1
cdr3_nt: TGTGCCAGCAGTTATAGGGCAGGGTCGTCGGGAGCTTTCTTT
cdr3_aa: CASSYRAGSSGAFF

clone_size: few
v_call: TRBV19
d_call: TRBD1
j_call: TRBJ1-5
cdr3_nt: TGTGCCAGTACCACGACAGGGGACGCCGATCAGCCCCAGCATTTT
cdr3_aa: CASTTTGDADQPQHF

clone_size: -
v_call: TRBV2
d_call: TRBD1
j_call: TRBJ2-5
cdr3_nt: TGTGCCAGCAAAAACAGGGGGTCAGAGACCCAGTACTTC
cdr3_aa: CASKNRGSETQYF

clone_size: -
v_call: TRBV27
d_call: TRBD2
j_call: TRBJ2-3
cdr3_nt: TGTGCCAGCAGTTCCGGCGGGGGGGGGACAGATACGCAGTATTTT
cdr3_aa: CASSSGGGGTDTQYF

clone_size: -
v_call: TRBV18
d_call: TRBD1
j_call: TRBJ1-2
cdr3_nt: TGTGCCAGCTCACCAGTCGACAGGGTCGATGGCTACACCTTC
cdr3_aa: CASSPVDRVDGYTF

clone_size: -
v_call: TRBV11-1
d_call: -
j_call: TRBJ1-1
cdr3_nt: TGTGCCAGCAGCTTAGGAACAGGGATTATGAACACTGAAGCTTTCTTT
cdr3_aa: CASSLGTGIMNTEAFF

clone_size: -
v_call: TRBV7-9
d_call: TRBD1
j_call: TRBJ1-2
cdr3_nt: TGTGCCAGCAGCTTAGGTTCGGGGGACAGAGCTGGCTACACCTTC
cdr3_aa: CASSLGSGDRAGYTF

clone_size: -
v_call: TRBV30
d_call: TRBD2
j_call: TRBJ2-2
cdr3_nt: TGTGCCTGGGGACGGGGGGACACCGGGGAGCTGTTTTTT
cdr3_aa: CAWGRGDTGELFF

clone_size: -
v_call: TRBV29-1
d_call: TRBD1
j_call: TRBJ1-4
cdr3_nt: TGCAGCGTCCATTTCACGGGACAGCATAATGAAAAACTGTTTTTT
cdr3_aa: CSVHFTGQHNEKLFF

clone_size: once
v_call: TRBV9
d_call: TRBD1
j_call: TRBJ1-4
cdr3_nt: TGTGCCAGCAGCGTACTTCCAGGGGGCCTAGATGAGAGGGGTGAAAAACTGTTTTTT
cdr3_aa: CASSVLPGGLDERGEKLFF

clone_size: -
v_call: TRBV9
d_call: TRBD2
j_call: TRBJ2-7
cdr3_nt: TGTGCCAGCAGCGTAAAGCGGGAGAGTGAGCAGTACTTC
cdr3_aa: CASSVKRESEQYF

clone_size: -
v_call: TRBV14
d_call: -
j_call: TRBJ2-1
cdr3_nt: TGTGCCAGCAGCCGCCACGCCGGGAGTACCTACAATGAGCAGTTCTTC
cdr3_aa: CASSRHAGSTYNEQFF

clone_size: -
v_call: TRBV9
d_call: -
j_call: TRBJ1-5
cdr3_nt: TGTGCCAGCAGCGTAGGTCAGAGCAATCAGCCCCAGCATTTT
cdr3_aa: CASSVGQSNQPQHF

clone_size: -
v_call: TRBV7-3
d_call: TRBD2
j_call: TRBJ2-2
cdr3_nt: TGTGCCAGCAGGGGACTAGCGGGAGGCCACTCAGGGGAGCTGTTTTTT
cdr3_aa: CASRGLAGGHSGELFF

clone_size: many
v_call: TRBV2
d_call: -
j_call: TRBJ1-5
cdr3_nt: TGTGCCAGTGGGGGGGAGGTCGCTAGCAATCAGCCCCAGCATTTT
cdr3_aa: CASGGEVASNQPQHF

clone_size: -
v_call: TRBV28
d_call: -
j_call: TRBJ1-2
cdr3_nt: TGTGCCAGCAGTTCCCCGAGAGGGCCCTATGGCTACACCTTC
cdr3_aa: CASSSPRGPYGYTF

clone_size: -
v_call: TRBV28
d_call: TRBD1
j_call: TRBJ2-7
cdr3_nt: TGTGCCAGCAGTTTACCCAGACAGGGTCCCTACGAGCAGTACTTC
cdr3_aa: CASSLPRQGPYEQYF

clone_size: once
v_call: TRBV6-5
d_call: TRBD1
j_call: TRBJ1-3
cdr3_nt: TGTGCCAGCAGTTACCAAGGGACAGCCACTGGAAACACCATATATTTT
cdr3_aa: CASSYQGTATGNTIYF

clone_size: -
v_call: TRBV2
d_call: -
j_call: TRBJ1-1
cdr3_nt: TGTGCCAGCAGCCAGGGTCCCACTGAAGCTTTCTTT
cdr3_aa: CASSQGPTEAFF

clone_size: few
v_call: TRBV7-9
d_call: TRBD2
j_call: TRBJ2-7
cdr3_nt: TGTGCCAGCAGCTTAGCTAGCGGGAGTTCCGAGCAGTACTTC
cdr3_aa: CASSLASGSSEQYF

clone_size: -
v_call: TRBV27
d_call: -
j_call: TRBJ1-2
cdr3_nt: TGTGCCAGCAGTTTGGGCAGGGTAAACTATGGCTACACCTTC
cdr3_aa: CASSLGRVNYGYTF

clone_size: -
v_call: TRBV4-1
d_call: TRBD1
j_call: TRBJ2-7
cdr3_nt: TGCGCCAGCAGCCAACAACCGGGACAGGGGGCTTACGAGCAGTACTTC
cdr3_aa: CASSQQPGQGAYEQYF

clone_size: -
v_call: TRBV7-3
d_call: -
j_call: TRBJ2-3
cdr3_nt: TGTGCCAGCAGCCGAATGACTCTCGGAACTAGCACAGATACGCAGTATTTT
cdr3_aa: CASSRMTLGTSTDTQYF

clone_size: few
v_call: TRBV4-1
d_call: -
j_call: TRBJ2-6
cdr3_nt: TGCGCCAGCAGCCAAGATTCTGTCCAACGGGGCTCTGGGGCCAACGTCCTGACTTTC
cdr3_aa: CASSQDSVQRGSGANVLTF

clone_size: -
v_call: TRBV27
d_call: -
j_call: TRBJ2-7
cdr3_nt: TGTGCCAGCAGGCCTAGGAGGGGGCGGTACGAGCAGTACTTC
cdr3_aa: CASRPRRGRYEQYF

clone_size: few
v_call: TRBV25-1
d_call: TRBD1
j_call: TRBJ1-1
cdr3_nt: TGTGCCAGCAGTAGGACAGGGGGGTCGAACACTGAAGCTTTCTTT
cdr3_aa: CASSRTGGSNTEAFF

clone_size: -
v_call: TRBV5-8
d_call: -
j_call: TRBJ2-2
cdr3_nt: TGTGCCAGCAGCTTTGGGGCCACCGGGGAGCTGTTTTTT
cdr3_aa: CASSFGATGELFF

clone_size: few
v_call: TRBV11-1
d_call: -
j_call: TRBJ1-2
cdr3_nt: TGTGCCTGTCCGTGGCGGGTTGGGCTCGGCTACACCTTC
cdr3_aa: CACPWRVGLGYTF

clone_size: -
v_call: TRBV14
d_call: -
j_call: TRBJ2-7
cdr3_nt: TGTGCCAGCAGCCAACAGGGCACCCGCCACGAGCAGTACTTC
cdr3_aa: CASSQQGTRHEQYF

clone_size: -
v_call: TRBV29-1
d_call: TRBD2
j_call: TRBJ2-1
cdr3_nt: TGCAGCGTCATTGGACTAGCGGTACACTACAATGAGCAGTTCTTC
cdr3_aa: CSVIGLAVHYNEQFF

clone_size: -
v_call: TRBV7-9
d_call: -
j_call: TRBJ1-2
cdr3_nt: TGTGCCAGCAGCTTTAGACAGGCCGTCTATGGCTACACCTTC
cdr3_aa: CASSFRQAVYGYTF

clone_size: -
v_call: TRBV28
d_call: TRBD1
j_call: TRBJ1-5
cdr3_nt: TGTGCCAGCAGTTTACCGGGACAGGCAACATCCAATCAGCCCCAGCATTTT
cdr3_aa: CASSLPGQATSNQPQHF

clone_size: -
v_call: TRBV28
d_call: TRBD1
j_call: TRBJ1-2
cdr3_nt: TGTGCCAGCAGTCTCAGGGACAGAAGAGGCTACACCTTC
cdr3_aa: CASSLRDRRGYTF

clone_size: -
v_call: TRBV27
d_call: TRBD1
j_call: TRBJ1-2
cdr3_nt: TGTGCCAGCAGTCCTCTAACAGGGGTCTTAAACTATGGCTACACCTTC
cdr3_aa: CASSPLTGVLNYGYTF

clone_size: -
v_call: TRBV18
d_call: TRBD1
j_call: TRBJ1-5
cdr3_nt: TGTGCCAGCTCACCACCGCAGGGGGGCGTTATAGATAGGAGCAATCAGCCCCAGCATTTT
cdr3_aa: CASSPPQGGVIDRSNQPQHF

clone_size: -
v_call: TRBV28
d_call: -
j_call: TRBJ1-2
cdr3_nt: TGTGCCAGCAGGGGAGGGGATCTTTATGGCTACACCTTC
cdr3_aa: CASRGGDLYGYTF

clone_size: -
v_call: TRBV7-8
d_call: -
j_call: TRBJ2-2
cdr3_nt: TGTGCCAGCAGCTTGGCCAGAATCAACACCGGGGAGCTGTTTTTT
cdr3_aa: CASSLARINTGELFF

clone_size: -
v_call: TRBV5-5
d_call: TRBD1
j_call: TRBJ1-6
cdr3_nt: TGTGCCAGCAGCCCCCGACAGGGAAATTCACCCCTCCACTTT
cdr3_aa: CASSPRQGNSPLHF

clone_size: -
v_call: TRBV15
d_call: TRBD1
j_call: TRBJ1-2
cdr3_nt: TGTGCCACCAGCAAGGGGACAGGGGGCTCCTATGGCTACACCTTC
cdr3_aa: CATSKGTGGSYGYTF

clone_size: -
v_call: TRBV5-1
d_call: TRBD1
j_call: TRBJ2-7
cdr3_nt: TGCGCCAGCAGCCCCGGGACAGGGAACGAGCAGTACTTC
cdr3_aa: CASSPGTGNEQYF

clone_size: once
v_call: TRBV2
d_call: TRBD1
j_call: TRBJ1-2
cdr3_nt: TGTGCCAGCAGTCGGACCGGGACAGGCTATGGCTACACCTTC
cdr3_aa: CASSRTGTGYGYTF

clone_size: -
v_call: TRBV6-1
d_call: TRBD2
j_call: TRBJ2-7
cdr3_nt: TGTGCCAGCAGTGAAGGGGGAGGGGTTACCTACGAGCAGTACTTC
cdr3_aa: CASSEGGGVTYEQYF

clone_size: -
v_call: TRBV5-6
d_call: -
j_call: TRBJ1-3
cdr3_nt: TGTGCCAGCAGCTTCGCGGGAAACACCATATATTTT
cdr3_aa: CASSFAGNTIYF

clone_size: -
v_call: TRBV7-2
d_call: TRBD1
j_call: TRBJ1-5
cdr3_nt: TGTGCCAGCAGCCTAAGGACAGGGGAAGGTCAGCCCCAGCATTTT
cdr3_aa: CASSLRTGEGQPQHF

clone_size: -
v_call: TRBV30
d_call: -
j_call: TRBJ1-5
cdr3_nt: TGTGCCTGGAGTATGTCCCGGGTCAATCAGCCCCAGCATTTT
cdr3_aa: CAWSMSRVNQPQHF

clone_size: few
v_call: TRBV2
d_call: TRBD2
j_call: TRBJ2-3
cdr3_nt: TGTGCCAGCAAGGCGGGAGGTGGGACAGATACGCAGTATTTT
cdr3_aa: CASKAGGGTDTQYF

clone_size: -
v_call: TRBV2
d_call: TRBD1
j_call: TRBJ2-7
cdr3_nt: TGTGCCAGCAGTCCAGACAGGGGGACTTCCTACGAGCAGTACTTC
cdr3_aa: CASSPDRGTSYEQYF

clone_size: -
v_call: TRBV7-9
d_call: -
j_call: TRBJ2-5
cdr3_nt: TGTGCCAGCAGCTTAGTTGTGGCTAGGGGCAGGGCCCAAGAGACCCAGTACTTC
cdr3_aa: CASSLVVARGRAQETQYF